The next 18 T cell receptor beta chains were all read from a single sample in a study of immune evolution from preneoplasia to lung adenocarcinoma. TCRdb's table, derived via immunoSEQ multiplex PCR, lists solely in-frame clones and lacks some. The sample comprises around 2,000 clones, around 74% of which are singletons, and roughly 13% rests with the top ten. The source material was FFPE adjacent normal lung tissue. All receptors derive from a person aged 60-79 years with lung adenocarcinoma.

This clone is a singleton in its sample. This chain joins TRBV6-1 and TRBJ1-5, with 8 positions matching TRBD1. With V trimmed by 2 bases and J by 7 bases, 4 bases remained unmatched. This CDR3 spans 14 amino acids. CDR1 and CDR2 (germline): MNHNS, SASEGT. The CDR3 loop reads CASSELQGGQPQHF. In DNA, the CDR3 is TGTGCCAGCAGTGAATTACAGGGGGGACAGCCCCAGCATTTT.

The J gene is TRBJ2-3, the V gene TRBV5-8, with 8 bases identical to TRBD2. Per the germline V gene, CDR1 is SGHTS and CDR2 is YDEGEE. CDR3 length: 15 amino acids. V was clipped by 6 bases and J by 4 bases; unmatched bases: 10. As DNA, the CDR3 is TGTGCCAGCAACTTCCCGGGGGGGGGTCCAGATACGCAGTATTTT. It codes for CASNFPGGGPDTQYF. The full variable domain, in which reference TRBV5-8 and TRBJ2-3 provide the parts outside the CDR3, is EAGVTQSPTHLIKTRGQQATLRCSPISGHTSVYWYQQALGLGLQFLLWYDEGEERNRGNFPPRFSGRQFPNYSSELNVNALELEDSALYLCASNFPGGGPDTQYFGPGTRLTVL.

The chain joins TRBV9 to TRBJ2-1, with D perhaps matching TRBD1 (6 bases). The germline V gene encodes CDR1 SGDLS and CDR2 YYNGEE. There are 15 residues in the CDR3. Trimming pared 4 bases from V and 4 bases from J, leaving 15 bases between. The CDR3 here is CASSPRDTVYNEQFF. CDR3 nucleotide sequence: TGTGCCAGCAGCCCCCGGGACACAGTTTACAATGAGCAGTTCTTC.

This chain links TRBV5-6 with TRBJ2-7; 9 bases map to TRBD1. CDR3 length: 17 residues. Germline-derived CDR1 and CDR2 are SGHDT and YYEEEE. Trimming cost V 4 bases and J 6 bases; bases outside gene matches: 17. CDR3 bases: TGTGCCAGCAGCACATACCTTTGGGACAGGGATTTTCGCGAGCAGTACTTC. Its translation: CASSTYLWDRDFREQYF.

The rearrangement links TRBV30 to TRBJ1-6; D gene ambiguous. The length of the CDR3 is 15 residues. Trimming took 0 bases from V and 7 from J, leaving 13 bases between them. The V gene's germline CDR1 is GTSNPN and CDR2 SVGIG (reference sequence). In nucleotides, the CDR3 is TGTGCCTGGAGTGTACGTGGACGGAACAATTCACCCCTCCACTTT. This gives the protein CAWSVRGRNNSPLHF.

V usage is TRBV9 and J usage is TRBJ2-7; D is tentatively TRBD1 or TRBD2 (7 bases each). V was pared by 1 base and J by 7 bases, with 12 bases between. Looked up from germline, CDR1 is SGDLS and CDR2 is YYNGEE. The CDR3 has 13 amino acids. CDR3 protein: CASSVWQGGEQYF. The CDR3 DNA follows: TGTGCCAGCAGCGTATGGCAGGGGGGGGAGCAGTACTTC.

V and J are TRBV7-6 and TRBJ2-1; the D gene is possibly TRBD1 (6 bases). Germline loops: CDR1 SGHVS, CDR2 FNYEAQ. The CDR3 has 15 residues. Trimming took off 2 bases at V and 6 bases at J, with 14 bases between the two ends. CDR3 coding DNA: TGTGCCAGCAGCTTACTGACAGGTTCGGGCAATGAGCAGTTCTTC. This sequence encodes CASSLLTGSGNEQFF.

CDR3 protein: CASSNHDGRDGYTF. The CDR3 region has the DNA TGTGCCAGCAGCAATCATGACGGGAGAGATGGCTACACCTTC. The chain has TRBV7-8 and TRBJ1-2; no clear D gene. Trimming left V 5 bases short and J 6 bases short, with 16 bases between. Germline CDR1 SGHVS, CDR2 FQNEAQ. The CDR3 extends over 14 amino acids.

The chain carries TRBV7-2 and TRBJ2-3; no clear D gene. The CDR3 loop spans 11 amino acids. Germline V lookup: CDR1 SGHTA, CDR2 FQGNSA. V lost 11 bases, J lost 4 bases, and 10 bases lay in between. CDR3 nucleotides: TGTGCCTCGTCCCGCTCAGATACGCAGTATTTT. This translates into CASSRSDTQYF.

This sequence joins TRBV29-1 and TRBJ1-5; TRBD1 is a possible D gene (5 bases). This CDR3 has 14 residues. Trimming stripped 4 bases from V and 0 bases from J, with 10 bases between. Per the germline V gene, CDR1 is SQVTM and CDR2 is ANQGSEA. The CDR3 DNA reads as TGCAGCGTTGCCCAGGGCTATAGCAATCAGCCCCAGCATTTT. Amino acid sequence: CSVAQGYSNQPQHF.

The rearrangement links TRBV7-9 to TRBJ2-2; 11 bases line up with TRBD2. V lost 5 bases and J lost 7; bases outside the gene matches: 15. The CDR3 has 18 residues. Germline values: CDR1 SEHNR, CDR2 FQNEAQ (reference sequence). The CDR3 region is CASSKARRLAGGIGELFF. DNA of the CDR3: TGTGCCAGCAGCAAAGCACGTCGGCTAGCGGGGGGCATCGGGGAGCTGTTTTTT. Supplemented by reference TRBV7-9 and TRBJ2-2, the full variable domain reads DTGVSQNPRHKITKRGQNVTFRCDPISEHNRLYWYRQTLGQGPEFLTYFQNEAQLEKSRLLSDRFSAERPKGSFSTLEIQRTEQGDSAMYLCASSKARRLAGGIGELFFGEGSRLTVL.

The J gene is TRBJ2-7, the V gene TRBV28; the D is unclear. V was clipped by 2 bases and J by 7 bases, with 18 bases between them. This CDR3 is built from 15 residues. In germline, CDR1 is MDHEN, CDR2 SYDVKM. In DNA, the CDR3 is TGTGCCAGCAGTTTAACAGCATTCCCGTCGAGAGAGCAGTACTTC. Its protein is CASSLTAFPSREQYF.

This chain joins TRBV6-5 and TRBJ1-5; 7 bases agree with TRBD1. The V segment lost 6 bases and the J segment 7 bases; nucleotides outside the gene matches: 9. There are 14 residues in the CDR3. Per germline, CDR1 MNHEY and CDR2 SVGAGI. The CDR3 region is CASRPTGDGQPQHF. Written as DNA, the CDR3 is TGTGCCAGCAGGCCAACAGGGGACGGACAGCCCCAGCATTTT.

This sequence joins TRBV4-2 and TRBJ2-1, with 8 bases aligning to TRBD2. The ends lost 0 bases at V and 9 bases at J; junction bases unmatched: 7. CDR3 size: 15 residues. From germline, CDR1 is LGHNA and CDR2 YNFKEQ. DNA of the CDR3: TGTGCCAGCAGCCAAGAAGCGGGGGAGCCCCGTGAGCAGTTCTTC. It codes for CASSQEAGEPREQFF.

The rearrangement joins TRBV5-4 to TRBJ1-2, with TRBD1 matching over 7 bases. The CDR3 consists of 16 residues. Germline values: CDR1 SGHNT, CDR2 YYREEE (reference sequence). Trimming took 2 bases from V and 4 from J; bases not matched to a gene: 11. CDR3 sequence (DNA): TGTGCCAGCAGCTTTCGACAGGGAGGAGGCCTCTATGGCTACACCTTC. Encoded protein: CASSFRQGGGLYGYTF.

The V call is TRBV15, the J call TRBJ2-3; D may be TRBD2 (7 bases). CDR1 and CDR2 (germline): LNHNV, YYDKDF (reference sequence). V was cut by 3 bases and J by 4 bases, with 17 bases left in between. CDR3 size: 16 residues. CDR3 loop: CATSSALGGPPDTQYF. The CDR3 nucleotides are TGTGCCACCAGCAGTGCCTTGGGGGGGCCTCCAGATACGCAGTATTTT. Combining the CDR3 with reference TRBV15 and TRBJ2-3 gives the whole variable domain DAMVIQNPRYQVTQFGKPVTLSCSQTLNHNVMYWYQQKSSQAPKLLFHYYDKDFNNEADTPDNFQSRRPNTSFCFLDIRSPGLGDTAMYLCATSSALGGPPDTQYFGPGTRLTVL.

This clone was picked up a small number of times. V usage is TRBV5-1 and J usage is TRBJ2-1; 12 nucleotides align to TRBD2. The CDR3 loop spans 17 amino acids. Germline V CDR1 and CDR2: SGHRS, YFSETQ. Trimming at V came to 5 bases and at J to 0 bases, leaving 6 bases not matched to a gene. CDR3 bases: TGCGCCAGCAGTACTAGCGGGGGGCGCAACTCCTACAATGAGCAGTTCTTC. It yields the protein CASSTSGGRNSYNEQFF.

The CDR3 nucleotides are TGTGCCAGTAGTCTTCCCCGGGACAGGCCAAACACTGAAGCTTTCTTT. Translating it yields CASSLPRDRPNTEAFF. The chain links TRBV19 to TRBJ1-1, with TRBD1 matching 8 bases. The V gene end was trimmed by 5 bases and the J gene end by 2 bases; junction bases not matched to a gene: 10. CDR3 size: 16 residues. CDR1 is LNHDA and CDR2 is SQIVND in the germline V gene (reference sequence). Drawing the rest from reference TRBV19 and TRBJ1-1, the complete variable domain is DGGITQSPKYLFRKEGQNVTLSCEQNLNHDAMYWYRQDPGQGLRLIYYSQIVNDFQKGDIAEGYSVSREKKESFPLTVTSAQKNPTAFYLCASSLPRDRPNTEAFFGQGTRLTVV.